The clone carrying this TCR beta chain was picked up many times. Its target is unknown. Stated time point: newly diagnosed GD, antithyroid drugs for less than 3 months. TCR sequences were obtained from RNA taken from PBMCs. Germline V gene lookup returns CDR1 SGHNT and CDR2 YENEEA. The CDR3 length is 14 residues. V shed 3 bases and J 4 bases; nucleotides not matched to a gene: 3. Relying on iRepertoire HTBI primers and Arm-PCR of CDR3 regions, the team built TCR beta libraries. From the multiplex PCR reads, TCRdb called clonotypes with MiXCR, one entry per CDR3 protein. The sample consists of about 450,000 distinct CDR3 sequences, 12% to 15% of them appearing once. The data were taken from a study of regulatory T cells in long-lasting Graves disease. At the level of the study: Patients newly diagnosed with Graves' had been on antithyroid drugs for under 3 months. General study points: Having only a small sample size may have limited accuracy. Those with persistent Graves' had less TCR diversity than newly diagnosed patients.

The sample was also reused in another study, on T cells in Graves' hyperthyroidism and ophthalmopathy. From that study: HTBI primers were the set used in a first-round RT-PCR of the TCR CDR3.

This clonotype was obtained from a woman between 50 and 59 years old with Graves disease. The specimen comprised peripheral blood mononuclear cells (PBMCs), sampled at new diagnosis, from a patient treated with antithyroid drugs. The chain links TRBV11-3 to TRBJ2-1, with 7 bases matching TRBD1. This CDR3 is CASSFGTAYNEQFF. For the CDR3, the DNA is TGTGCCAGCAGCTTCGGGACAGCTTACAATGAGCAGTTCTTC.